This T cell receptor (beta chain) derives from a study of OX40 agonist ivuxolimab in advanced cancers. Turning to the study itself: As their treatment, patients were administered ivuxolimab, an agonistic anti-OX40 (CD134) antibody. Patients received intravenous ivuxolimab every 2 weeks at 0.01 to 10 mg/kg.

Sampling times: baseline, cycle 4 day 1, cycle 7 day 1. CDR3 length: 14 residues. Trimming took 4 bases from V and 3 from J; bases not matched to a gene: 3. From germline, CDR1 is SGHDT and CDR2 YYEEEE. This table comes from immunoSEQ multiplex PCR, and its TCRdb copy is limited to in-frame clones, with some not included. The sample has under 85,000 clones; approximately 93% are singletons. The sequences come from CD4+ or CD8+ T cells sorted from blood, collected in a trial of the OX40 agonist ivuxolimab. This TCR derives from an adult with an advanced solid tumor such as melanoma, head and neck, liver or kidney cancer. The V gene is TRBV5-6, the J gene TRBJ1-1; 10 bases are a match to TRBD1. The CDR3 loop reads CASSMGTGDTEAFF. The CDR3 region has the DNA TGTGCCAGCAGCATGGGGACAGGGGACACTGAAGCTTTCTTT.